This T cell receptor beta chain stems from a study of shared clonotypes between healthy human individuals. General study results and limits: Clonotype sharing among donors likely depends on sequencing depth. Estimated richness was generally greater in naive than memory subsets. Naive CD4 clonotypes overlapped across a handful of donors at about 5%.

The CDR3 covers 14 residues. V was trimmed by 1 base and J by 0 bases, leaving 4 bases between them. CDR1 SGHRS and CDR2 YFSETQ come from the germline V gene. Genomic DNA from each subset was divided evenly over several immunoSEQ plates. Profiling relied on immunoSEQ multiplex PCR, and the TCRdb table lists in-frame clones only, not all of them. The sample lists some 2,000,000 clones; 90% to 95% were seen once. On this clone: The antigen is undetermined.

The rearrangement links TRBV5-1 to TRBJ2-2, with D uncertain. Sequences were obtained from naive CD4+ T cells sorted from blood. Specified subset: CD45RA+ positively selected. This clonotype was obtained from a man aged 18-30 years in good health. The CDR3 loop reads CASSLTPNTGELFF. CDR3 nucleotide sequence: TGCGCCAGCAGCTTGACACCGAACACCGGGGAGCTGTTTTTT.